The 20 T cell receptor beta chains given below trace back to one sample, sequenced in a study of blood T cell repertoires in COVID-19. Assay used: immunoSEQ multiplex PCR; TCRdb lists only in-frame clones, some missing. The sample lists fewer than 400,000 clones, approximately 87% seen once, with roughly a tenth in the top ten. The source material was PBMCs or T cells enriched from blood (not recorded which). These receptors all stem from a woman between 50 and 59 years old who had recovered from COVID-19.

This clone was observed once. V usage is TRBV3-1 (or the pseudogene TRBV3-2) and J usage is TRBJ2-3; tentatively, D is TRBD1 (5 bases). Germline CDR1 LGHDT, CDR2 YNNKEL (reference sequence). The ends were cut back, 5 bases at V and 4 bases at J, with 10 bases in the middle. This CDR3 region has 13 residues. As DNA, the CDR3 is TGTGCCAGCAGCTACGCAGGGCCAGATACGCAGTATTTT. Its protein is CASSYAGPDTQYF.

This chain connects TRBV19 to TRBJ1-5; the match to TRBD1 covers 7 bases. The germline CDR1 and CDR2 sequences are LNHDA and SQIVND (reference sequence). J lost 0 bases, V lost 1 base, and 3 bases had no gene match. This CDR3 is 16 amino acids long. CDR3: CASSIVTGASNQPQHF. In nucleotides, the CDR3 is TGTGCCAGTAGTATAGTTACAGGGGCTAGCAATCAGCCCCAGCATTTT.

The chain has TRBV7-2 and TRBJ2-7, with TRBD2 matching 8 bases. The J segment lost 0 bases and the V segment lost 6 bases, leaving 7 bases of the junction unmatched. The CDR3 sequence is 15 residues long. Germline-derived CDR1 and CDR2 are SGHTA and FQGNSA. This CDR3 reads CASSRAGASSYEQYF. CDR3 sequence (DNA): TGTGCCAGCAGTAGAGCGGGGGCCTCCTCCTACGAGCAGTACTTC.

The chain employs TRBV15 and TRBJ1-2, with 9 bases identical to TRBD1. Germline V gives CDR1 LNHNV, CDR2 YYDKDF (reference sequence). The CDR3 length is 14 residues. V gave up 3 bases and J gave up 6 bases; unmatched junction bases: 5. The CDR3 spells CATSSGTGIDGYTF. CDR3 nucleotide sequence: TGTGCCACCAGCAGTGGGACAGGGATCGATGGCTACACCTTC.

The V and J genes are TRBV19 and TRBJ2-1; 8 bases map to TRBD2. The CDR3 length is 15 residues. CDR1 and CDR2 (germline): LNHDA, SQIVND (reference sequence). Germline trimming cut 4 bases from V and 8 bases from J; bases unmatched to any gene: 10. This chain's CDR3 is CASSTPTREGDEQFF. Written as DNA, the CDR3 is TGTGCCAGTAGTACCCCTACCCGGGAGGGCGATGAGCAGTTCTTC.

The chain employs TRBV2 and TRBJ1-2; 7 bases are a match to TRBD1. The V segment lost 3 bases and the J segment 4 bases; nucleotides outside the gene matches: 5. The germline V gene encodes CDR1 SNHLY and CDR2 FYNNEI. The CDR3 is 14 residues long. The CDR3 spells CASSEETGFYGYTF. In nucleotides, the CDR3 is TGTGCCAGCAGTGAGGAGACAGGGTTCTATGGCTACACCTTC.

This clone was observed once. The chain combines TRBV3-1 (or the pseudogene TRBV3-2) with TRBJ2-4; 7 bases line up with TRBD1. In germline, CDR1 is LGHDT, CDR2 YNNKEL (reference sequence). The CDR3 spans 12 residues. The V segment lost 4 bases and the J segment 7 bases; nucleotides outside the gene matches: 1. The CDR3 spells CASSLQGNIQYF. In DNA, the CDR3 is TGTGCCAGCAGCCTACAGGGGAACATTCAGTACTTC.

This chain joins TRBV3-1 (or the pseudogene TRBV3-2) and TRBJ1-4, with 8 bases aligning to TRBD1. Germline V gene lookup returns CDR1 LGHDT and CDR2 YNNKEL (reference sequence). J was trimmed by 3 bases and V by 5 bases; bases with no gene match: 8. CDR3 length: 16 amino acids. The CDR3 loop reads CASSYRQGMPNEKLFF. CDR3 in DNA: TGTGCCAGCAGCTACCGACAGGGGATGCCTAATGAAAAACTGTTTTTT.

This sequence joins TRBV4-2 and TRBJ1-2; D gene unclear. The V end was cut by 4 bases, the J end by 10 bases, with 13 bases between. From germline, CDR1 is LGHNA and CDR2 YNFKEQ. The CDR3 runs to 12 residues. As DNA, the CDR3 is TGTGCCAGCAGCCGCCGTCTGTGCGTCTACACCTTC. This codes for CASSRRLCVYTF.

V and J are TRBV2 and TRBJ1-2; no firm D call. This CDR3 contains 13 residues. The V and J ends lost 8 bases and 4 bases respectively, with 14 bases between them. Germline loops: CDR1 SNHLY, CDR2 FYNNEI. The CDR3 loop reads CASLGGSGYGYTF. DNA of the CDR3: TGTGCCAGCCTTGGAGGGTCGGGCTATGGCTACACCTTC.

This clone occurred once. The V and J genes are TRBV7-9 and TRBJ2-5; the D gene is possibly TRBD1 (5 bases). The CDR3 consists of 13 residues. Trimming shortened V by 2 bases and J by 7 bases, and 11 bases separated the two germline ends. The V gene's germline CDR1 is SEHNR and CDR2 FQNEAQ (reference sequence). The CDR3 here is CASSLSRDGTQYF. CDR3 nucleotide sequence: TGTGCCAGCAGCTTAAGCAGGGATGGGACCCAGTACTTC. Filled out from reference TRBV7-9 and TRBJ2-5, the complete variable domain reads DTGVSQNPRHKITKRGQNVTFRCDPISEHNRLYWYRQTLGQGPEFLTYFQNEAQLEKSRLLSDRFSAERPKGSFSTLEIQRTEQGDSAMYLCASSLSRDGTQYFGPGTRLLVL.

The CDR3 loop reads CASSLVGPGELFF. The DNA of the CDR3 is TGTGCCAGCAGCTTGGTGGGGCCCGGGGAGCTGTTTTTT. This chain connects TRBV5-5 to TRBJ2-2, with TRBD1 as a possible D gene (5 bases). V lost 0 bases, J lost 6 bases, and 6 bases lay in between. The CDR3 loop spans 13 amino acids. CDR1 SGHKS and CDR2 YYEKEE come from the germline V gene (reference sequence).

The genes are TRBV7-2 and TRBJ2-7; 9 positions match TRBD2. The CDR3 is 15 residues long. Looked up from germline, CDR1 is SGHTA and CDR2 is FQGNSA. With V trimmed by 6 bases and J by 0 bases, 6 bases remained unmatched. The CDR3 region is CASSRSGGSSYEQYF. CDR3 nucleotides: TGTGCCAGCAGTCGCAGCGGGGGGTCCTCCTACGAGCAGTACTTC. Full variable domain (rest looked up from reference TRBV7-2 and TRBJ2-7): GAGVSQSPSNKVTEKGKDVELRCDPISGHTALYWYRQSLGQGLEFLIYFQGNSAPDKSGLPSDRFSAERTGGSVSTLTIQRTQQEDSAVYLCASSRSGGSSYEQYFGPGTRLTVT.

This chain connects TRBV30 to TRBJ1-6; the D is unclear. Germline V gene lookup returns CDR1 GTSNPN and CDR2 SVGIG (reference sequence). Trimming cost V 1 base and J 7 bases, with 8 bases left between them. The CDR3 runs to 13 residues. The chain's CDR3 is CAWSEFENSPLHF. The DNA of the CDR3 is TGTGCCTGGAGTGAATTCGAGAATTCACCCCTCCACTTT.

The rearrangement joins TRBV10-3 to TRBJ2-1, with a possible D match to TRBD1 (7 bases). The ends were cut back, 6 bases at V and 0 bases at J, with 9 bases in the middle. In germline, CDR1 is ENHRY, CDR2 SYGVKD. The CDR3 is 14 amino acids. The CDR3 protein is CAIRQGGSYNEQFF. Written as DNA, the CDR3 is TGTGCCATCAGGCAGGGGGGCTCCTACAATGAGCAGTTCTTC.

This chain joins TRBV7-2 and TRBJ2-1, with 9 bases fitting TRBD1. V was pared by 7 bases and J by 5 bases, with 12 bases of the junction left unmatched. Germline V gives CDR1 SGHTA, CDR2 FQGNSA. The CDR3 covers 16 residues. The CDR3 DNA is TGTGCCAGCACCGGGGACAGGGCTATACTTAACAATGAGCAGTTCTTC. This translates into CASTGDRAILNNEQFF.

This chain links TRBV5-6 with TRBJ1-5; 8 positions agree with TRBD1. The J segment lost 7 bases and the V segment lost 4 bases, leaving 7 bases of the junction unmatched. Germline CDR1 reads SGHDT; CDR2 reads YYEEEE. This CDR3 is 14 amino acids long. CDR3 coding DNA: TGTGCCAGCAGCATTGACAGGGGAGGACAGCCCCAGCATTTT. Translation: CASSIDRGGQPQHF. The complete variable domain, with remaining parts taken from reference TRBV5-6 and TRBJ1-5, reads DAGVTQSPTHLIKTRGQQVTLRCSPKSGHDTVSWYQQALGQGPQFIFQYYEEEERQRGNFPDRFSGHQFPNYSSELNVNALLLGDSALYLCASSIDRGGQPQHFGDGTRLSIL.

This chain connects TRBV5-3 to TRBJ1-6, with D perhaps matching TRBD1 (6 bases). TRBV5-3 is an ORF, and what it does is uncertain. With 1 base removed from V and 8 bases from J, the gap between germline ends came to 7 bases. This CDR3 comprises 13 residues. CDR3 sequence (DNA): TGTGCCAGAAGCTTGAGGGGGTATTCACCCCTCCACTTT. This gives the protein CARSLRGYSPLHF.

The chain employs TRBV3-1 (or the pseudogene TRBV3-2) and TRBJ2-1; 11 nucleotides match TRBD2. The CDR3 covers 16 residues. Per the germline V gene, CDR1 is LGHDT and CDR2 is YNNKEL (reference sequence). J lost 1 base, V lost 4 bases, and 3 bases had no gene match. CDR3 residues: CASSRTSGGSYNEQFF. The CDR3 nucleotides read TGTGCCAGCAGCCGCACTAGCGGGGGTTCCTACAATGAGCAGTTCTTC.

The chain has TRBV2 and TRBJ1-4; TRBD1 is a possible D gene (6 bases). This CDR3 is built from 15 residues. V lost 6 bases, J lost 1 base, and 12 bases lay in between. Germline V gene lookup returns CDR1 SNHLY and CDR2 FYNNEI. For the CDR3, the DNA is TGTGCCAGCAGAGCGCAGGGGTTAACTAATGAAAAACTGTTTTTT. The encoded protein is CASRAQGLTNEKLFF.